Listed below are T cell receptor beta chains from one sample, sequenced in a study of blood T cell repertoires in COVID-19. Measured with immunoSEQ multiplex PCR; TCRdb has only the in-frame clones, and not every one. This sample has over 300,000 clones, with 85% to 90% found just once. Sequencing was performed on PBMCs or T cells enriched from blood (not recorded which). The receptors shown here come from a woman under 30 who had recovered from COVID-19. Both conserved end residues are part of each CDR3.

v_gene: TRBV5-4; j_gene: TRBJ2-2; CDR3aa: CASSLAGRAGELFF
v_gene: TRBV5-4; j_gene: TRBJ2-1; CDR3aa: CASSSAGGKYNEQFF
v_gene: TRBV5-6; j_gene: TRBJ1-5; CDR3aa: CASSWRGARNQPQHF
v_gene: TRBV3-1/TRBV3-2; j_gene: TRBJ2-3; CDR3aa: CASTSLSRGSDTQYF
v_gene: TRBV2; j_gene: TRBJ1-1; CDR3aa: CASVEGRGPVRTEAFF
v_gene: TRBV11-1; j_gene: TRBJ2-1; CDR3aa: CASSLYSYNEQFF
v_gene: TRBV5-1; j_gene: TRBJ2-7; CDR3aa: CATSPGTGLYEQYF
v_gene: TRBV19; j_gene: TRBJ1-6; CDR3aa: CASNLPPGGTGSPLHF
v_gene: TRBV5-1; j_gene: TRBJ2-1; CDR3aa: CASSLRLARRSYNEQFF
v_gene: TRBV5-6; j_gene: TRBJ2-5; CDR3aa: CASSVLGGGQETQYF
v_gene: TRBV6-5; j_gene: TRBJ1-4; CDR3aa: CASSPGQGNEKLFF
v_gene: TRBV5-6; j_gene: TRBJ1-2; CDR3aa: CASSFSSGGANYGYTF
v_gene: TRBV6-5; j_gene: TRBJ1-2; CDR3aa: CASRGAGTGYGYTF
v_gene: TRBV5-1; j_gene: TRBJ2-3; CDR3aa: CASSRNRGTQYF
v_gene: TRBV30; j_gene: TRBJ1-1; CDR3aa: CAWNLRQGAEAFF
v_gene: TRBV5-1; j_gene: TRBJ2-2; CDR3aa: CASREPGHNANTGELFF
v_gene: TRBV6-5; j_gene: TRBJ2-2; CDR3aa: CASRPPRVNTGELFF
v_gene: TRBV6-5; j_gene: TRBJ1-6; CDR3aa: CASSNLRDSPLHF
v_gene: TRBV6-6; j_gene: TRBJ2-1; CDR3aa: CASSRLGVSGRAGEQFF
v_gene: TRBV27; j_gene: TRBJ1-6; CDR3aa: CASSFLNSPLHF
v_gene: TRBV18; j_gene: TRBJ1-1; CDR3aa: CASSPPMGTVNTEAFF
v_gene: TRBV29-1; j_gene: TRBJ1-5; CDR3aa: CSVAEQGIDQPQHF
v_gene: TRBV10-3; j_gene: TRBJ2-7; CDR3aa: CAISGTGAVLEYF
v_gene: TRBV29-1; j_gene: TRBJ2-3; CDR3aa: CSVEWGGGTDTQYF
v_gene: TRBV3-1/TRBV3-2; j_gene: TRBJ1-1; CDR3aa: CASSQDSGMNTEAFF
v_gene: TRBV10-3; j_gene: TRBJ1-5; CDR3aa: CAISANPGQGDQPQHF
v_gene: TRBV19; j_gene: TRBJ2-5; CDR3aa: CASSIGGTSQETQYF
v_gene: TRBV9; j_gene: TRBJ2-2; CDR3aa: CASSALRVGELFF
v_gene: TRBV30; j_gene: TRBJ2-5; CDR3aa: CAWSVGGEETQYF
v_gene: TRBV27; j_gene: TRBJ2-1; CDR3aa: CASRAGTSKYNEQFF
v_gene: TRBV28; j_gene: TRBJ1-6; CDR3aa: CASRPTGQGASPLHF
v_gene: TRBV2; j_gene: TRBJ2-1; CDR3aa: CASSETSEHYNEQFF
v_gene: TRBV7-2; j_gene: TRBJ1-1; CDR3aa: CASSLRPGENTEAFF
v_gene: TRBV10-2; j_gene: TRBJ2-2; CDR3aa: CASSEKAYTGELFF
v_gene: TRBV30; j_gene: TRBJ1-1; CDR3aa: CAWSVLEGYTEAFF
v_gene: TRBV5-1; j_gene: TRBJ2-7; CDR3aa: CASSLPGMNEQYF
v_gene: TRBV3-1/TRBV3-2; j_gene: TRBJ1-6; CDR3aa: CASSQERRGWNSPLHF
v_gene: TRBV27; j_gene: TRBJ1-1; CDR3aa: CASSLGGGRYTEAFF
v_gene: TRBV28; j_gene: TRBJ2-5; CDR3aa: CASAILAGGMETQYF
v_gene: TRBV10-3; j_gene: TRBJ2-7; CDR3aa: CAISGVAGEYEQYF
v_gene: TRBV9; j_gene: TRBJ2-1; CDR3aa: CASGRTSGSSYNEQFF
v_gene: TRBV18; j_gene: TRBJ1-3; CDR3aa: CASSPGQGSGNTIYF
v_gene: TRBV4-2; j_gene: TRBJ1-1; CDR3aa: CASSQDRRGMNTEAFF
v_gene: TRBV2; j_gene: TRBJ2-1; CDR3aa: CASSETGLNEQFF
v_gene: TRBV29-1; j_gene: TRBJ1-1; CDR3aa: CSVGGGGGTEAFF